The 15 T cell receptor beta chains presented below share a single source sample, sequenced in a study of shared clonotypes between healthy human individuals. Here immunoSEQ multiplex PCR was the method, and the copy in TCRdb shows in-frame clones only, minus some. Of over 850,000 clones listed, more than 75% were seen once; the top ten hold roughly 0.61%. The source material was memory CD4+ T cells from PBMCs. Subset reported: CD45RA-negative fraction. These receptors were obtained from a man between 18 and 29 years old in good health. Some clones in this sample may be carry-over from other donors' samples.

This chain connects TRBV25-1 to TRBJ1-4; 9 bases map to TRBD1. The CDR3 length is 15 residues. Germline loops: CDR1 MGHDK, CDR2 SYGVNS. The V and J ends lost 2 bases and 3 bases, in that order; junction bases with no gene match: 1. This CDR3 reads CASSERTGANEKLFF. CDR3 nucleotides: TGTGCCAGCAGTGAACGGACAGGGGCTAATGAAAAACTGTTTTTT.

This clone was observed a handful of times. This chain uses TRBV5-1 with TRBJ1-2; D unclear. Between the trimmed V and J ends, which lost 1 base and 2 bases, there was a span of 6 bases. CDR1 SGHRS and CDR2 YFSETQ come from the germline V gene. There are 13 residues in the CDR3. The CDR3 coding sequence is TGCGCCAGCAGCTTGTGGGTAAACTATGGCTACACCTTC. Translating it yields CASSLWVNYGYTF.

The V and J genes are TRBV2 and TRBJ2-4, with 8 bases identical to TRBD1. The trim removed 6 bases at V and 6 bases at J, leaving 7 bases unmatched. In germline, CDR1 is SNHLY, CDR2 FYNNEI. The CDR3 contains 14 residues. The CDR3 DNA reads TGTGCCAGCAGAAATAGTGGACAGGGAAACATTCAGTACTTC. This sequence encodes CASRNSGQGNIQYF.

The J gene is TRBJ2-1, the V gene TRBV6-5; D is perhaps TRBD2 (5 bases). Germline CDR1 MNHEY, CDR2 SVGAGI. V was shortened by 7 bases and J by 10 bases, with 20 bases between the two germline ends. This CDR3 contains 14 residues. CDR3 region: CASTIQRNIGEQFF. The CDR3, as DNA: TGTGCCAGCACCATTCAGCGGAATATCGGGGAGCAGTTCTTC.

The chain uses TRBV2 and TRBJ2-7, with TRBD1 matching over 7 bases. The ends lost 6 bases at V and 5 bases at J; junction bases unmatched: 10. The CDR3 runs to 14 residues. Germline V gives CDR1 SNHLY, CDR2 FYNNEI. The CDR3 DNA reads as TGTGCCAGCAGCGCAAGACAGGGAAATAACGAGCAGTACTTC. This encodes CASSARQGNNEQYF.

V gene TRBV6-5 combines with J gene TRBJ1-1, with 7 bases aligning to TRBD1. Germline V gives CDR1 MNHEY, CDR2 SVGAGI. With V trimmed by 0 bases and J by 4 bases, 5 bases remained unmatched. The length of the CDR3 is 15 residues. Here the CDR3 reads CASSYSATGTTEAFF. The CDR3 nucleotides read TGTGCCAGCAGTTACTCCGCGACAGGGACCACTGAAGCTTTCTTT.

V and J are TRBV18 and TRBJ2-5; 7 nucleotides match TRBD2. The DNA end is more similar to TRBJ2-7, so the J call may be wrong. The length of the CDR3 is 13 residues. The germline gives CDR1 KGHSH, CDR2 LQKENI. In DNA, the CDR3 is TGTGCCAGCTCGGGGGGGTCGGCCTACGAGCAGTACTTC. It translates to CASSGGSAYEQYF.

The rearrangement links TRBV29-1 to TRBJ2-1; TRBD1 matches at 8 bases. V trimming: 6 bases; J trimming: 5 bases; junction bases outside the gene matches: 9. The length of the CDR3 is 14 residues. Germline values: CDR1 SQVTM, CDR2 ANQGSEA. CDR3 nucleotide sequence: TGCAGCGTCTTAAAAGGGACAGGTGACAATGAGCAGTTCTTC. Its protein product is CSVLKGTGDNEQFF.

The chain uses TRBV27 and TRBJ2-1; 9 bases are shared with TRBD2. CDR1 is MNHEY, CDR2 SMNVEV, per germline (reference sequence). The length of the CDR3 is 18 residues. The V gene end was trimmed by 7 bases and the J gene end by 1 base; junction bases not matched to a gene: 14. CDR3 residues: CASTKNPRLAGSYNEQFF. The CDR3 DNA sequence: TGTGCCAGCACAAAGAACCCCAGGCTAGCGGGATCCTACAATGAGCAGTTCTTC.

The chain uses TRBV5-6 and TRBJ2-7, with D perhaps matching TRBD2 (6 bases). Looked up from germline, CDR1 is SGHDT and CDR2 is YYEEEE. V lost 6 bases, J lost 4 bases, and 20 bases lay in between. The CDR3 consists of 15 residues. In nucleotides, the CDR3 is TGTGCCAGCAACCTATTCTGGGGAGGAGAATACGAGCAGTACTTC. Translated: CASNLFWGGEYEQYF.

This chain connects TRBV28 to TRBJ1-1; 7 bases agree with TRBD1. The V and J ends lost 4 bases and 6 bases, in that order; junction bases with no gene match: 11. In germline, CDR1 is MDHEN, CDR2 SYDVKM. The CDR3 consists of 15 residues. The CDR3 coding sequence is TGTGCCAGCAGTTCTCGACAGGGAGTGTGGGCTGAAGCTTTCTTT. Its protein is CASSSRQGVWAEAFF.

This sequence joins TRBV7-9 and TRBJ2-5, with D possibly TRBD2 on 6 matching bases. Germline V gene lookup returns CDR1 SEHNR and CDR2 FQNEAQ (reference sequence). The CDR3 covers 16 residues. V shed 5 bases and J shed 0 bases, with 16 bases lying between them. CDR3 protein: CASSLVSGSYQETQYF. The CDR3 DNA reads as TGTGCCAGCAGCCTAGTTAGCGGATCGTACCAAGAGACCCAGTACTTC.

This clone was seen many times. This chain joins TRBV7-2 and TRBJ1-3; D possibly corresponds to TRBD1 (6 bases). Trimming shortened V by 6 bases and J by 0 bases, and 15 bases separated the two germline ends. This CDR3 comprises 16 residues. CDR1 SGHTA and CDR2 FQGNSA come from the germline V gene. As DNA, the CDR3 is TGTGCCAGCAGTACACCGGGACACCCCTCTGGAAACACCATATATTTT. This encodes CASSTPGHPSGNTIYF.

The chain has TRBV28 and TRBJ1-2; the match to TRBD1 covers 11 bases. The junction had 16 bases not matched to a gene; V was cut back by 8 bases and J by 2 bases. CDR1 MDHEN and CDR2 SYDVKM come from the germline V gene. This CDR3 spans 18 amino acids. CDR3 sequence (DNA): TGTGCCAGCTTTTTTGCGCAGGGACAGGGGGTTGGAAACTATGGCTACACCTTC. Amino acid sequence: CASFFAQGQGVGNYGYTF.

The genes are TRBV28 and TRBJ1-4; D is uncertain. The V end lost 7 bases, the J end lost 8 bases, and 17 bases lay between the germline ends. The germline V gene has CDR1 MDHEN and CDR2 SYDVKM. This CDR3 has 14 amino acids. The CDR3 protein is CASKDAPVREKLFF. The DNA of the CDR3 is TGTGCCAGCAAGGACGCGCCAGTGCGGGAAAAACTGTTTTTT.